This T cell receptor beta chain comes out of a study of CD8 T cells in Susac syndrome (dated by TCRdb to between 2017 and 2020). The study in broad terms: Among the Susac syndrome patients who were sequenced, clinically active disease was present in six and clinical remission was observed in eight. At blood withdrawal, Susac syndrome patients were either therapy-naive, taking corticosteroids (in some cases with IVIg as well), or taking IVIg alone. The study used repertoire sequencing to test whether antigen drove CD8+ T cell activation and differentiation in Susac syndrome.

Points the paper makes about the study in general: The CD4+ T cell repertoire of patients with Susac syndrome showed no detectable clonal expansion. The number of individuals in the TCR sequencing and HLA analysis was acknowledged as relatively small.

RNA was extracted with the RNeasy kit and roughly 0.45 to 1 ug was reverse transcribed using random hexamers. TCR beta CDR3 regions were amplified with the immunoSEQ multiplex PCR assay covering 54 Vbeta and 13 Jbeta segments. To correct PCR amplification bias, a synthetic template baseline was used for both primer optimization and computational correction. The study's own analysis went as follows. Reads were annotated to V, D and J genes according to IMGT and were analyzed with immunoSEQ Analyzer, with only productive sequences retained. Clonality was computed as one minus Shannon entropy normalized by log2 of the number of productive unique sequences. For each patient and control, public and private clones were evaluated within the 100 most prevalent clones. A clone was defined as Susac-specific if it was absent from the healthy and MS cohorts, from over a thousand published viral clones and from other ImmuneACCESS disease sequences. TCRdb's own reprocessing of the public reads used fastp at Q25 and MiXCR and kept productive beta chains. Rows are unified per CDR3 protein, each entry keeping the most common DNA and genes. Clone size and V and J calls follow TCRdb, not the original study. Here the sample has about 140,000 distinct CDR3 sequences; around 95% occur a single time. The ten largest clones add up to around 0.08% of the sample.

To note about this clonotype: Its antigen has not been determined. No base quality information exists; no much larger clone differs at one position.

High-throughput TCR beta sequencing profiled peripheral blood CD8+ and CD4+ T cells from healthy donors, Susac syndrome patients and multiple sclerosis patients. Recently defined diagnostic criteria for definite or probable disease were met by the Susac syndrome patients. Bulk CD8+ and CD4+ T cells were purified magnetically by negative isolation, whereas CD8+ TEMRA cells were enriched by FACS. Blood was drawn into EDTA tubes, processed within 24 hours, and PBMCs were isolated by density gradient centrifugation. PBMCs destined for TCR sequencing were cryopreserved in liquid nitrogen and later thawed in a 37 °C water bath. The sorted or isolated CD4+, CD8+ and CD8+ TEMRA cells had a purity of 90% or higher. Cut back by 5 bases and 3 bases, the V and J ends lie 14 bases apart. The CDR3 contains 14 residues, cysteine and phenylalanine counted. CDR3 DNA only is kept here, 42 bases in frame from base 1. CDR1 is given as MDHEN and CDR2 as SYDVKM, both from the germline V gene.

The receptor's source is a human donor with Susac syndrome. Sequenced material: CD4+ T cells from PBMCs. The sequence is built from TRBV28 and TRBJ2-7; TRBD1 might be the D gene, on 6 matching bases. CDR3 sequence: CASSRGGPLYEQYF. In nucleotides, the sequence is TGTGCCAGCAGTCGAGGGGGACCACTCTACGAGCAGTACTTC.